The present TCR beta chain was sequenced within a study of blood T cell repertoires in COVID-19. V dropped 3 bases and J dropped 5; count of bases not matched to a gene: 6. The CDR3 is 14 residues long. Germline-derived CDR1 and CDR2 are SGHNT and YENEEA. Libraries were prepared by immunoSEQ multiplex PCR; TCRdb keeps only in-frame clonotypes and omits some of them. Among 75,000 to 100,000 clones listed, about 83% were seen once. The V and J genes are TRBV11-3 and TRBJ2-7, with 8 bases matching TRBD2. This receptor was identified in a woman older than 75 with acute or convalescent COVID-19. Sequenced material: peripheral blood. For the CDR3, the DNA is TGTGCCAGCAGCTTCCAGCGGGAGATGGACGAGCAGTACTTC. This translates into CASSFQREMDEQYF.